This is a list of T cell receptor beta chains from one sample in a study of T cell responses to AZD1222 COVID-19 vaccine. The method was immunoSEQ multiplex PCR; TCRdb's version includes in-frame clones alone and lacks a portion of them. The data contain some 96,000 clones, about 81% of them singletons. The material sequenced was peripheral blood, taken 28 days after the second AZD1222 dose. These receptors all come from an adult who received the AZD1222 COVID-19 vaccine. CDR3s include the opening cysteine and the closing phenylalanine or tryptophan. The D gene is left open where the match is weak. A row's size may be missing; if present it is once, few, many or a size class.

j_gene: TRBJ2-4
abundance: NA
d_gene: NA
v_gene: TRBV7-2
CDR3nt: TGTGCCAGCAGCTTAGGGGCAGGGACCCTAGCCAAAAACATTCAGTACTTC
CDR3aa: CASSLGAGTLAKNIQYF

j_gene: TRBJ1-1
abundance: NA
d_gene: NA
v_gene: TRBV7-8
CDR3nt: TGTGCCAGCAGCTTGACCCGGTACACTGAAGCTTTCTTT
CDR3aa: CASSLTRYTEAFF

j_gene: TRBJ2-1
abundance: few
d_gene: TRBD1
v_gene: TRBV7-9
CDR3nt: TGTGCCAGCAGCATTGAGGGACAGGACGAGTACAATGAGCAGTTCTTC
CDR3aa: CASSIEGQDEYNEQFF

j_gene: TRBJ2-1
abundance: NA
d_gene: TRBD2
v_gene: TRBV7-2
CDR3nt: TGTGCCAGCAGCTTACGGGGGGGAAACAATGAGCAGTTCTTC
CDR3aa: CASSLRGGNNEQFF

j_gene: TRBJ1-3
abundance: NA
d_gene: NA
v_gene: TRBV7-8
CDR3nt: TGTGCCAGCAGTATCCCGTCCAATCTGGGGGAGTCTGGAAACACCATATATTTT
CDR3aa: CASSIPSNLGESGNTIYF

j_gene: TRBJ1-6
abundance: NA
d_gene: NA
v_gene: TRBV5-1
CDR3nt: TGCGCCAGCAGCGATCAGGGACCGATAAATTCACCCCTCCACTTT
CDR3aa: CASSDQGPINSPLHF

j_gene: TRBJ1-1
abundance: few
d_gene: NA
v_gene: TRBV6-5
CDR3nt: TGTGCCAGCAGCACCGGGGGCCTAGGGAACACTGAAGCTTTCTTT
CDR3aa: CASSTGGLGNTEAFF

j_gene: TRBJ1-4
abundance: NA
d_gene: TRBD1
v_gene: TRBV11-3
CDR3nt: TGTGCCAGCAGGACCGGGACAGGGGCAACTAATGAAAAACTGTTTTTT
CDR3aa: CASRTGTGATNEKLFF

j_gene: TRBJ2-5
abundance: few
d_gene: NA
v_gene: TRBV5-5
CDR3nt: TGTGCCAGCGAAGTCCGGGAGACCCAGTACTTC
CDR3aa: CASEVRETQYF

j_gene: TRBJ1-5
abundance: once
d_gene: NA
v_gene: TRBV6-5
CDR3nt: TGTGCCAGCAGTTACTCGAGGGGAGGCAATCAGCCCCAGCATTTT
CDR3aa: CASSYSRGGNQPQHF

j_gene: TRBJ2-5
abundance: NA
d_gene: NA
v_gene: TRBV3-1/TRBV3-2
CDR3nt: TGTGCCAGCAGCCGGACTGGGGGCAGGGTGGGAGAGACCCAGTACTTC
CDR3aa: CASSRTGGRVGETQYF

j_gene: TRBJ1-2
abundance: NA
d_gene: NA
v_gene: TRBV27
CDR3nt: TGTGCCAGCAGTCAAGACCCAACCACCCGACAGATTTGGAAGTACTATGGCTACACCTTC
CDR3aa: CASSQDPTTRQIWKYYGYTF

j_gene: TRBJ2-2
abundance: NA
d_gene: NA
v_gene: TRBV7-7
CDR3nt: TGTGCCAGCAGCTTACGCTCAGGGGATTTCACCGGGGAGCTGTTTTTT
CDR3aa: CASSLRSGDFTGELFF

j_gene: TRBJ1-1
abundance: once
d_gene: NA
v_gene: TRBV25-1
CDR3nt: TGTGCCAGCAGTCAGTACACTGAAGCTTTCTTT
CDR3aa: CASSQYTEAFF

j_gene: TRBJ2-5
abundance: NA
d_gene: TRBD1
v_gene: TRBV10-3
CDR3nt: TGTGCCATCAGTGAGTTCGACAGGGAAGAGACCCAGTACTTC
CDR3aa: CAISEFDREETQYF

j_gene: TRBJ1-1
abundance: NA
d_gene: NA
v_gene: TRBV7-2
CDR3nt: TGTGCCAGCAACTTAGCAGTCCCGAGAGGGGGTGAAGCTTTCTTT
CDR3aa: CASNLAVPRGGEAFF

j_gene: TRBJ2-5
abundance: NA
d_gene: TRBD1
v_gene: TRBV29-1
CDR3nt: TGCAGCGTTGGTTTGGGACAGGGTTTGGGGACCCAGTACTTC
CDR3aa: CSVGLGQGLGTQYF

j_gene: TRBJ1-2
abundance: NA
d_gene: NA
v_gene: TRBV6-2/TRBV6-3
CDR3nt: TGTGCCAGCAGTTACAGCTACACGGCTGGGGGCTACACCTTC
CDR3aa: CASSYSYTAGGYTF

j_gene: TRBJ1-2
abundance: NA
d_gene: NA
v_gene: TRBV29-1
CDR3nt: TGCAGCGTTGTAACAGCCTATGGCTACACCTTC
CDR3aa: CSVVTAYGYTF

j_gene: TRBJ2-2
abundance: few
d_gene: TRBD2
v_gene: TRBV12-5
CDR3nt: TGTGCTAGTGGACCCCTAGCGGCTAAGAACACCGGGGAGCTGTTTTTT
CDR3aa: CASGPLAAKNTGELFF

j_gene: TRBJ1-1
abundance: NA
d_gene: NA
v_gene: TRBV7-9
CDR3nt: TGTGCCAGCAGCCCATCAAGGGGCTCGGGGCCCCTGACTAACACTGAAGCTTTCTTT
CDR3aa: CASSPSRGSGPLTNTEAFF

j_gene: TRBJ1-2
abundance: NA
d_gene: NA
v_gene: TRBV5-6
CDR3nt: TGTGCCAGCAGCCTCCCCCCACAGGGTTCAGGGTTCGGCTACACCTTC
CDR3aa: CASSLPPQGSGFGYTF

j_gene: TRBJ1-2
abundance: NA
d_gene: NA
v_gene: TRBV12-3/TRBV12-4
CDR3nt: TGTGCCAGCAGTTTGGGGGCCCACGGCTACACCTTC
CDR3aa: CASSLGAHGYTF

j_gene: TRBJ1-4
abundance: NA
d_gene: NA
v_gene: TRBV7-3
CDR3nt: TGTGCCAGCAGCCAAACCGGGGCCGAGGGGGAAAAACTGTTTTTT
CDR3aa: CASSQTGAEGEKLFF

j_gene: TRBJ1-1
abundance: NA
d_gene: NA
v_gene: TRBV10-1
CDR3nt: TGCGCCAGCAGTGTTGGCGTGGGAACTGAAGCTTTCTTT
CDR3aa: CASSVGVGTEAFF

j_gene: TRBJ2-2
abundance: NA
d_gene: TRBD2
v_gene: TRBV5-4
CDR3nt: TGTGCCAGCAGCACGGGGACTAGCGGGAGGGCCGGAGACACCGGGGAGCTGTTTTTT
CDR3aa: CASSTGTSGRAGDTGELFF

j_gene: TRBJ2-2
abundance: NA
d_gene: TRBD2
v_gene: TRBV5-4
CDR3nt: TGTGCCAGCAGCTCCGGGACTAGCGGGATCGGGGAGCTGTTTTTT
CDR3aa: CASSSGTSGIGELFF

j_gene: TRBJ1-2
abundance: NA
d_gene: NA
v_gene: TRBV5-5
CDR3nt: TGTGCCAGCGCCCCCGGCCCAGGGGAAAACTATGGCTACACCTTC
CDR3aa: CASAPGPGENYGYTF

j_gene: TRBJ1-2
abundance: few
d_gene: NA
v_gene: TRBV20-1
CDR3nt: TGCAGTGCTCGTGAGGTGGAGCCCTATGGCTACACCTTC
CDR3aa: CSAREVEPYGYTF

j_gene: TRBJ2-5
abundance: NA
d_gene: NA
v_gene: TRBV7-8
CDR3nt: TGTGCCAGCAGCACGAGAGACACTCAAGAGACCCAGTACTTC
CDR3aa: CASSTRDTQETQYF

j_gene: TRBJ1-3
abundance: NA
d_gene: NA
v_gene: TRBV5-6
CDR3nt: TGTGCCAGCAGCTCCACTCGGCTATACTCTGGAAACACCATATATTTT
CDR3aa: CASSSTRLYSGNTIYF

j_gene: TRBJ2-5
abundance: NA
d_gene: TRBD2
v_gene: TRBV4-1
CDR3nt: TGCGCCAGCAGCCAATTTGCGGGGGGGGCGACCCAGTACTTC
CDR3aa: CASSQFAGGATQYF

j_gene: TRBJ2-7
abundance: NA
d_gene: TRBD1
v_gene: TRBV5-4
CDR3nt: TGTGCCAGCAGCACCCGGGACAGATCCTACGAGCAGTACTTC
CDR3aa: CASSTRDRSYEQYF

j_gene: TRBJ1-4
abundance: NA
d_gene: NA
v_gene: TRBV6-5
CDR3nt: TGTGCCAGCAGAAGAGGTGTAAATGAAAAACTGTTTTTT
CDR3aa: CASRRGVNEKLFF

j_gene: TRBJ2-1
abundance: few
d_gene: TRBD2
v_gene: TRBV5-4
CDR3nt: TGTGCCAGCAGCCAACCACCTGGGACTAGGATAATTGGGGAGCAGTTCTTC
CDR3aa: CASSQPPGTRIIGEQFF

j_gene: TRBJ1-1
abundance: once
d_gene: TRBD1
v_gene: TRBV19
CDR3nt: TGTGCCAGTACTGACAGGGGCGCTGAAGCTTTCTTT
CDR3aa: CASTDRGAEAFF

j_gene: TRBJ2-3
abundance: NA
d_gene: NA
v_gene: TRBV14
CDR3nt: TGTGCCAGCAGCCAAGAGCAGGGAGATACGCAGTATTTT
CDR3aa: CASSQEQGDTQYF

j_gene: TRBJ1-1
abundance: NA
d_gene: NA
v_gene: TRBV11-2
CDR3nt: TGTGCCAGCAGCTTTGATGGGAACACTGAAGCTTTCTTT
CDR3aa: CASSFDGNTEAFF

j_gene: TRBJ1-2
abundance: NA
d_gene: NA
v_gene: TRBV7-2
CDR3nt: TGTGCCAGCAGCAACTCGTGGGGGAGCTATGGCTACACCTTC
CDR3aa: CASSNSWGSYGYTF

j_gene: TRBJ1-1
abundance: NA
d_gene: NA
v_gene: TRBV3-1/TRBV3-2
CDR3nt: TGTGCCAGCAGCCAAGATGGGCAGCCCACTGAAGCTTTCTTT
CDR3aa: CASSQDGQPTEAFF

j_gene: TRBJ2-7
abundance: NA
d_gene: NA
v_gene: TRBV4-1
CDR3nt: TGCGCCAGCAGCCACGGGGTGTCAACCTACGAGCAGTACTTC
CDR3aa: CASSHGVSTYEQYF

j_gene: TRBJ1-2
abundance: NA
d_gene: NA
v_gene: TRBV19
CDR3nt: TGTGCCAGTAGTATAGTCCAGGGTCAATATGGCTACACCTTC
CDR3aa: CASSIVQGQYGYTF

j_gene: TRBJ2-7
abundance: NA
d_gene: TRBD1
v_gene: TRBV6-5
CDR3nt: TGTGCCAGCACCCCTGACAGGGCAACAAGGCAGTACTTC
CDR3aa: CASTPDRATRQYF